Shown below are 19 T cell receptor beta chains from a single sample sequenced in a study of T cell clonality in common variable immunodeficiency. The repertoire was sequenced with immunoSEQ multiplex PCR; TCRdb's copy has only in-frame clones and lacks some. This sample carries about 52,000 clones, none of them present only once. The sequenced sample was peripheral blood mononuclear cells. The receptor source for this set is a person aged 18 to 75 in good health.

The sample holds many counts of this clone. The CDR3 extends 3 residues past the end of the read, so its final part is completed from the germline J gene. The rearrangement links TRBV2 to TRBJ2-2; D possibly corresponds to TRBD1 (5 bases). Germline V gives CDR1 SNHLY, CDR2 FYNNEI. V was clipped by 8 bases and J by 6 bases, with 7 bases between them. The CDR3 consists of 11 residues. The part of the CDR3 DNA that was read is TGTGCCAGCGAACAGGCCGGGGAG. It translates to CASEQAGE. The whole CDR3 sequence reads CASEQAGELFF.

In this sample, this clone turned up many times. The read is 3 residues too short to cover the CDR3 end, so that end is filled in from the germline J gene. This rearrangement joins TRBV5-4 to TRBJ1-4; D perhaps matches TRBD1 (6 bases). Germline CDR1 SGHNT, CDR2 YYREEE (reference sequence). This CDR3 contains 15 residues. V lost 0 bases and J 5 bases, leaving 11 bases between the germline ends. CDR3 loop: CASSLGTDENEKLFF. The covered CDR3 bases are TGTGCCAGCAGCTTGGGGACAGACGAAAATGAAAAA.

Comment on this clone: The read ends 3 residues early relative to the CDR3; the germline J gene fills the gap. J is TRBJ1-6 and V is TRBV11-2; D not resolved. The CDR3 totals 15 residues. Germline lookup yields CDR1 SGHAT and CDR2 FQNNGV. Trimming pared 0 bases from V and 8 bases from J, leaving 11 bases between. The DNA read from the CDR3 is TGTGCCAGCAGCTTAGACTCCGCCAGCGATTCACCC. Translating gives CASSLDSASDSP. The entire CDR3 is CASSLDSASDSPLHF.

This clone has a handful of counts. Read coverage stops 3 residues before the CDR3 terminus; the germline J gene supplies the remainder. V and J are TRBV20-1 and TRBJ2-1, with TRBD2 identical over 9 bases. Germline assignment: CDR1 DFQATT and CDR2 SNEGSKA (reference sequence). The CDR3 is made up of 14 amino acids. Unmatched junction bases numbered 10, after V lost 4 bases and J lost 9 bases. The DNA read from the CDR3 is TGCAGTGCTAACGGCGGGAGGGGGGGAGGTGAG. Its translation is CSANGGRGGGE. The entire CDR3 protein is CSANGGRGGGEQFF.

The table lists this clone with many counts. The CDR3 extends 3 residues past the end of the read, so its final part is completed from the germline J gene. The chain joins TRBV5-8 to TRBJ2-1; 12 nucleotides line up with TRBD2. Germline-derived CDR1 and CDR2 are SGHTS and YDEGEE. There are 15 residues in the CDR3. V lost 2 bases, J lost 7 bases, and 4 bases stayed unmatched. CDR3 in amino acids: CASSFPTSGSNEQFF. CDR3 DNA, as far as it was read: TGTGCCAGCAGCTTCCCGACTAGCGGGAGTAATGAG.

This clone appeared many times. The CDR3 end falls 3 residues outside the read, so it is completed with the germline J gene. The J gene is TRBJ1-1, the V gene TRBV5-1, with D hard to call. The CDR3 contains 15 residues. The V gene lost 0 bases and the J gene lost 1 base, with 10 bases spanning the gap. Germline V CDR1 and CDR2: SGHRS, YFSETQ. CDR3 region: CASSLEGPGNTEAFF. The CDR3 DNA, read in part, is TGCGCCAGCAGCTTGGAAGGGCCAGGGAACACTGAA.

This clone was detected ten times or more. The CDR3 is cut off 3 residues early in the read; its end comes from the germline J gene. The rearrangement links TRBV5-1 to TRBJ2-3; the match to TRBD1 covers 7 bases. V shed 4 bases and J 0 bases; nucleotides not matched to a gene: 5. The CDR3 consists of 15 residues. CDR1 and CDR2 (germline): SGHRS, YFSETQ. CDR3 DNA (partial): TGCGCCAGCAGCCTCAGACAGGGTAGCACAGATACG. Encoded protein: CASSLRQGSTDT. The whole CDR3 reads CASSLRQGSTDTQYF.

Ten or more counts support this clone. The missing CDR3 end, 3 residues past where the read stops, is filled in from the germline J gene. The sample contains more than one DNA sequence encoding this CDR3. This chain connects TRBV5-1 to TRBJ2-7; D is uncertain. V dropped 3 bases and J dropped 2 bases, with 3 bases sitting between them. The CDR3 covers 11 residues. The germline gives CDR1 SGHRS, CDR2 YFSETQ. CDR3 DNA, as far as it was read: TGCGCCAGCAGCTCTGCCTACGAG. Its protein product is CASSSAYE. The whole CDR3 protein reads CASSSAYEQYF.

The table lists this clone with many counts. The sequenced CDR3 bases are TGTGCCTGGAGTGAGGGGGCTAACTATGGC. Amino acid sequence: CAWSEGANYG. The whole CDR3 reads CAWSEGANYGYTF. V gene TRBV30 combines with J gene TRBJ1-2; D might be TRBD1 (6 bases). Read sequence stops 3 residues before the CDR3 end, and the germline J gene provides the missing end. CDR3 size: 13 residues. Germline CDR1 GTSNPN, CDR2 SVGIG (reference sequence). V gave up 1 base and J gave up 0 bases, with 6 bases separating them.

This clone was seen at least ten times. Read coverage stops 3 residues before the CDR3 terminus; the germline J gene supplies the remainder. The chain combines TRBV20-1 with TRBJ2-7; 14 bases are a match to TRBD2. With V trimmed by 8 bases and J by 6 bases, 6 bases remained unmatched. Germline V CDR1 and CDR2: DFQATT, SNEGSKA (reference sequence). There are 13 residues in the CDR3. The CDR3 sequence: CSSGLAGGVEQYF. Incomplete CDR3 DNA: TGCAGTTCCGGACTAGCGGGAGGTGTCGAG.

There are many counts of this clone. With the read ending 3 residues before the CDR3 end, the germline J gene is used to fill in that end. This chain uses TRBV3-1 (or the pseudogene TRBV3-2) with TRBJ2-3; TRBD2 agrees at 14 bases. After removal of 3 bases from V and 1 base from J, the junction contained 9 bases not matched to a gene. Germline-derived CDR1 and CDR2 are LGHDT and YNNKEL (reference sequence). The CDR3 has 19 amino acids. The covered CDR3 bases are TGTGCCAGCAGCCAGCAACCGGGACTAGCGGGAGCTCGCACAGATACG. Protein sequence: CASSQQPGLAGARTDT. The full CDR3 reads CASSQQPGLAGARTDTQYF.

This clone was counted many times. The CDR3 goes on 3 residues after the read ends, and that part is filled in from the germline J gene. This sequence joins TRBV7-9 and TRBJ2-7, with D possibly being TRBD1 (6 bases). The CDR3 loop spans 15 amino acids. V lost 4 bases to trimming and J lost 1 base, with 14 bases between them. In germline, CDR1 is SEHNR, CDR2 FQNEAQ (reference sequence). This CDR3 reads CASSSEGDGSYEQYF. Incomplete CDR3 DNA: TGTGCCAGCAGCTCCGAGGGGGACGGATCCTACGAG.

At least ten counts were recorded for this clone. The read comes to an end 3 residues before the CDR3 does, leaving the germline J gene to fill in the end. V is TRBV5-1 and J is TRBJ2-7; D remains ambiguous. The CDR3 runs to 14 residues. Trimming took off 0 bases at V and 6 bases at J, with 13 bases between the two ends. CDR1 SGHRS and CDR2 YFSETQ come from the germline V gene. CDR3 DNA, as far as it was read: TGCGCCAGCAGCTTGGCCCCCAGATCCACCGAG. This translates into CASSLAPRSTE. The entire CDR3 sequence reads CASSLAPRSTEQYF. Full variable domain (missing parts from reference TRBV5-1 and TRBJ2-7): KAGVTQTPRYLIKTRGQQVTLSCSPISGHRSVSWYQQTPGQGLQFLFEYFSETQRNKGNFPGRFSGRQFSNSRSEMNVSTLELGDSALYLCASSLAPRSTEQYFGPGTRLTVT.

This clone was observed a handful of times. Sequencing ends 3 residues short of the CDR3 end; the germline J gene provides the rest. The chain combines TRBV5-1 with TRBJ2-1, with D possibly TRBD2 on 6 matching bases. Germline values: CDR1 SGHRS, CDR2 YFSETQ. This CDR3 has 15 amino acids. The V end was cut by 3 bases, the J end by 7 bases, with 17 bases between. The CDR3 sequence is CASSSSGTRLNEQFF. CDR3 DNA (partial): TGCGCCAGCAGCTCCTCCGGGACTCGTCTGAATGAG.

This clone came up many times. The CDR3 goes on 3 residues after the read ends, and that part is filled in from the germline J gene. The V and J genes are TRBV9 and TRBJ2-5; the D gene is possibly TRBD1 (5 bases). The CDR3 loop spans 13 amino acids. Between the trimmed V and J ends, which lost 2 bases and 5 bases, there was a span of 10 bases. The germline V gene has CDR1 SGDLS and CDR2 YYNGEE. CDR3: CASSVQGTETQYF. The CDR3 DNA, read in part, is TGTGCCAGCAGCGTGCAGGGCACGGAGACC.

This clone has at least ten counts. Read sequence stops 3 residues before the CDR3 end, and the germline J gene provides the missing end. V gene TRBV6-1 combines with J gene TRBJ2-3, with TRBD2 matching over 10 bases. The length of the CDR3 is 15 residues. V shed 4 bases and J 4 bases; nucleotides not matched to a gene: 5. The germline gives CDR1 MNHNS, CDR2 SASEGT. The CDR3 sequence is CASSGLAGVPDTQYF. The DNA read from the CDR3 is TGTGCCAGCAGTGGGCTAGCGGGAGTGCCAGATACG.

This clone was seen ten or more times. The read comes to an end 3 residues before the CDR3 does, leaving the germline J gene to fill in the end. The chain couples TRBV19 to TRBJ1-3, with D tentatively TRBD1 (6 bases). Germline CDR1 and CDR2: LNHDA and SQIVND (reference sequence). V lost 9 bases and J lost 0, with 18 bases in between. The CDR3 runs to 16 residues. The covered CDR3 bases are TGTGCCAGCAAGGGGGACACATTCCACTCTGGAAACACC. Protein sequence: CASKGDTFHSGNT. The full CDR3 is CASKGDTFHSGNTIYF.

This clone was recorded many times. With the read ending 3 residues before the CDR3 end, the germline J gene is used to fill in that end. V and J are TRBV4-2 and TRBJ1-1; D perhaps matches TRBD1 (6 bases). CDR1 LGHNA and CDR2 YNFKEQ come from the germline V gene. V lost 3 bases and J lost 1, with 6 bases in between. The CDR3 has 13 amino acids. The part of the CDR3 DNA that was read is TGTGCCAGCAGCCAGACAGGGAACACTGAA. Translation: CASSQTGNTE. The entire CDR3 protein reads CASSQTGNTEAFF.

Points on this clone: The CDR3 end is not reached by the read, which stops 3 residues before it; the germline J gene fills it in. V and J are TRBV19 and TRBJ2-7; a possible D gene is TRBD1 (6 bases). V lost 1 base and J lost 6, with 13 bases in between. CDR1 LNHDA and CDR2 SQIVND come from the germline V gene (reference sequence). The CDR3 length is 14 residues. The CDR3 DNA, read in part, is TGTGCCAGTAGTATAGGAGGTACAGGGCGCGAG. This sequence encodes CASSIGGTGRE. The CDR3 in full is CASSIGGTGREQYF.